The present T cell receptor (beta chain) was sequenced within a study of blood T cell repertoires in COVID-19. Across the whole study: PBMCs, B-cell-depleted T cells, or T cells provided the cDNA or gDNA that made up the material.

Libraries were prepared by immunoSEQ multiplex PCR; TCRdb keeps only in-frame clonotypes and omits some of them. The data contain about 250,000 clones, more than 65% of them singletons. This sequence originates from a man in his fifties with active or convalescent COVID-19. The sample consisted of peripheral blood.

The CDR3, as DNA: TGTGCCAGCAGCTTAGGAACCCTCCGGGGGGAGACCCAGTACTTC. It codes for CASSLGTLRGETQYF. The V call is TRBV11-2, the J call TRBJ2-5, with D possibly TRBD2 on 6 matching bases. This CDR3 is 15 amino acids long. The germline CDR1 and CDR2 sequences are SGHAT and FQNNGV. The germline V and J ends were trimmed by 1 base and 5 bases, with 14 bases remaining between them.